The 23 T cell receptor beta chains in this list originate from one sample, sequenced in a study of shared clonotypes between healthy human individuals. Method: immunoSEQ multiplex PCR; TCRdb's copy keeps in-frame clones and lacks some. The sample yields hundreds of thousands of clones, roughly four fifths seen once. The sequencing sample was made of PBMCs. Receptors originate from a woman aged 40 to 49 in good health. Some clones in this sample may be carry-over from other donors' samples.

A few counts support this clone. The sample carries other DNA sequences with the same CDR3. The chain links TRBV18 to TRBJ2-5; maybe TRBD1 (6 bases). This CDR3 has 13 residues. Germline V gene sequence: CDR1 KGHSH, CDR2 LQKENI. V shed 3 bases and J shed 2 bases, with 7 bases lying between them. This chain's CDR3 is CASSPGQQETQYF. The DNA of the CDR3 is TGTGCCAGCTCACCGGGACAACAAGAGACCCAGTACTTC.

This chain links TRBV10-3 with TRBJ2-3; D is uncertain. The length of the CDR3 is 13 residues. Germline CDR1 ENHRY, CDR2 SYGVKD. The V and J ends lost 6 bases and 2 bases respectively, with 9 bases between them. The CDR3 here is CAISLSATDTQYF. CDR3 nucleotides: TGTGCCATCAGCCTATCGGCCACAGATACGCAGTATTTT.

A few counts support this clone. The V gene is TRBV7-8, the J gene TRBJ2-5, with D perhaps TRBD1 or TRBD2 (5 bases each). Looked up from germline, CDR1 is SGHVS and CDR2 is FQNEAQ. The V and J ends lost 5 bases and 2 bases respectively, with 15 bases between them. This CDR3 comprises 15 residues. CDR3 coding DNA: TGTGCCAGCAGCCCCCAACCGGGACGACAAGAGACCCAGTACTTC. Amino acid sequence: CASSPQPGRQETQYF.

The V and J genes are TRBV28 and TRBJ2-7; 10 nucleotides align to TRBD2. The CDR3 loop spans 17 amino acids. The germline gives CDR1 MDHEN, CDR2 SYDVKM. The V segment lost 5 bases and the J segment 3 bases; nucleotides outside the gene matches: 13. CDR3 residues: CASSPGGASGRFYEQYF. As DNA, the CDR3 is TGTGCCAGCAGTCCGGGGGGTGCTAGCGGGAGATTCTACGAGCAGTACTTC.

The chain uses TRBV10-2 and TRBJ1-4; D gene ambiguous. Looked up from germline, CDR1 is WSHSY and CDR2 is SAAADI. V was pared by 4 bases and J by 2 bases, with 5 bases between. The CDR3 extends over 13 amino acids. The CDR3: CASSGVTNEKLFF. CDR3 nucleotides: TGCGCCAGCAGTGGCGTCACTAATGAAAAACTGTTTTTT.

As DNA, the CDR3 is TGCAGCGTTGACAAAGCCGGCATCCCGGGCGGGGGTAATGGGTATGGCTACACCTTC. Its protein product is CSVDKAGIPGGGNGYGYTF. This chain uses TRBV29-1 with TRBJ1-2; D is possibly TRBD1 (5 bases). The germline V gene encodes CDR1 SQVTM and CDR2 ANQGSEA. Trimming shortened V by 3 bases and J by 5 bases, and 31 bases separated the two germline ends. The CDR3 runs to 19 residues.

Turning to this clone: The CDR3 does not end in the conserved phenylalanine or tryptophan, so this is likely a read error. It is unclear where the CDR3 begins or ends on the DNA, so no DNA is shown, and the CDR3 is as TCRdb lists it. This rearrangement joins TRBV7-3 to TRBJ1-2; TRBD1 is the table's D call and was not checked against the DNA. The germline V gene encodes CDR1 SGHTA and CDR2 FQGTGA. The CDR3 totals 11 residues, both ends included. The CDR3: CASWTAHFRVL.

The CDR3 reads CASSESRGLTDTQYF. CDR3 nucleotides: TGTGCCAGCAGTGAGAGCCGGGGACTCACAGATACGCAGTATTTT. The V gene is TRBV2, the J gene TRBJ2-3; weak D call: TRBD2 (6 bases). CDR3 length: 15 amino acids. Trimming stripped 3 bases from V and 2 bases from J, with 12 bases between. Per germline, CDR1 SNHLY and CDR2 FYNNEI.

This clone was seen once. The genes are TRBV18 and TRBJ1-1, with 7 nucleotides matching TRBD1. Per the germline V gene, CDR1 is KGHSH and CDR2 is LQKENI. The CDR3 loop spans 17 amino acids. Trimming removed 5 bases from V and 4 bases from J; junction bases left unmatched: 16. CDR3 residues: CASSWGGGKARGTEAFF. In nucleotides, the CDR3 is TGTGCCAGCTCATGGGGAGGGGGCAAAGCAAGAGGCACTGAAGCTTTCTTT.

This clone was recorded once. The gene calls are TRBV27 and TRBJ2-1, with TRBD1 as a possible D gene (6 bases). Germline lookup yields CDR1 MNHEY and CDR2 SMNVEV (reference sequence). The CDR3 is 12 amino acids. With 2 bases removed from V and 8 bases from J, the gap between germline ends came to 7 bases. The CDR3 reads CASSLQGYEQFF. As DNA, the CDR3 is TGTGCCAGCAGTTTACAGGGGTATGAGCAGTTCTTC.

This chain connects TRBV28 to TRBJ2-7; D is perhaps TRBD1 (6 bases). The germline CDR1 and CDR2 sequences are MDHEN and SYDVKM. The CDR3 is 12 residues long. Trimming took off 7 bases at V and 6 bases at J, with 13 bases between the two ends. The CDR3 region is CASTPTGSEQYF. CDR3 in DNA: TGTGCCAGCACCCCCACAGGGAGCGAGCAGTACTTC.

This clone has a single count. The chain employs TRBV4-3 and TRBJ2-1; 11 nucleotides line up with TRBD2. CDR1 and CDR2 (germline): LGHNA, YSLEER. The length of the CDR3 is 18 residues. The junction had 10 bases not matched to a gene; V was cut back by 0 bases and J by 6 bases. The CDR3: CASSQDPWGSGRVNEQFF. CDR3 in DNA: TGCGCCAGCAGCCAAGACCCCTGGGGTAGCGGGAGGGTCAATGAGCAGTTCTTC.

This sequence joins TRBV7-9 and TRBJ2-7; D is uncertain. The CDR3 runs 12 residues. V lost 1 base to trimming and J lost 5 bases, with 6 bases between them. CDR1 SEHNR and CDR2 FQNEAQ come from the germline V gene (reference sequence). This CDR3 is CASSLGHNEQYF. Written as DNA, the CDR3 is TGTGCCAGCAGCTTAGGACACAACGAGCAGTACTTC.

The rearrangement joins TRBV28 to TRBJ2-1, with D possibly being TRBD2 (6 bases). Per the germline V gene, CDR1 is MDHEN and CDR2 is SYDVKM. The V end was cut by 6 bases, the J end by 9 bases, with 9 bases between. The CDR3 runs to 11 residues. The CDR3 sequence is CASSMGGEQFF. DNA for the CDR3: TGTGCCAGCAGCATGGGGGGTGAGCAGTTCTTC.

This clone was observed once. This chain joins TRBV2 and TRBJ2-1; 11 bases are shared with TRBD2. J was trimmed by 6 bases and V by 10 bases; bases with no gene match: 8. The germline gives CDR1 SNHLY, CDR2 FYNNEI. This CDR3 has 14 residues. This CDR3 is CATSSGTSGNEQFF. CDR3 nucleotides: TGTGCCACTTCCTCCGGGACTAGCGGCAATGAGCAGTTCTTC.

The DNA of the CDR3 is TGTGCCAGCAGTTTATACTCAGGGGGAGCTTTCTTT. Residues: CASSLYSGGAFF. The V gene is TRBV28, the J gene TRBJ1-1; 7 nucleotides agree with TRBD1. Looked up from germline, CDR1 is MDHEN and CDR2 is SYDVKM. The V segment lost 1 base and the J segment 10 bases; nucleotides outside the gene matches: 3. The CDR3 has 12 residues.

This clone has just a few counts. The chain uses TRBV11-2 and TRBJ1-5; TRBD1 is a possible D gene (6 bases). CDR1 and CDR2 from the germline V gene are SGHAT and FQNNGV. This CDR3 region has 13 residues. V gave up 5 bases and J gave up 4 bases, with 9 bases separating them. The CDR3, as DNA: TGTGCCAGCAGCATCGGACAGAATCAGCCCCAGCATTTT. This encodes CASSIGQNQPQHF.

The chain recombines TRBV6-1 with TRBJ1-5, with D unresolved. CDR3 length: 12 amino acids. Germline-derived CDR1 and CDR2 are MNHNS and SASEGT. The V end lost 7 bases, the J end lost 1 base, and 5 bases lay between the germline ends. The CDR3 DNA reads TGTGCCAGCATCAGCAGCAATCAGCCCCAGCATTTT. Translation: CASISSNQPQHF.

V and J are TRBV28 and TRBJ2-2, with D tentatively TRBD2 (6 bases). The CDR3 extends over 12 amino acids. Trimming left V 4 bases short and J 7 bases short, with 7 bases between. From germline, CDR1 is MDHEN and CDR2 SYDVKM. CDR3 protein: CASSWGVGELFF. The CDR3 nucleotides are TGTGCCAGCAGTTGGGGGGTCGGGGAGCTGTTTTTT.

This clone was picked up one time. This rearrangement joins TRBV18 to TRBJ2-7; D gene uncertain. The germline V gene has CDR1 KGHSH and CDR2 LQKENI. Trimming cost V 4 bases and J 7 bases, with 5 bases left between them. The CDR3 sequence is 10 residues long. CDR3 region: CASSRPEQYF. Here the CDR3 DNA reads TGTGCCAGCTCACGACCAGAGCAGTACTTC.

V gene TRBV28 combines with J gene TRBJ1-5; D is perhaps TRBD1 (5 bases). CDR3 length equals 16 residues. Trimming took 6 bases from V and 2 from J, leaving 17 bases between them. Germline CDR1 MDHEN, CDR2 SYDVKM. CDR3 DNA: TGTGCCAGCAGGAAATTAGGGGCGCGTGGCAATCAGCCCCAGCATTTT. Translating it yields CASRKLGARGNQPQHF. The complete variable domain, with remaining parts taken from reference TRBV28 and TRBJ1-5, reads DVKVTQSSRYLVKRTGEKVFLECVQDMDHENMFWYRQDPGLGLRLIYFSYDVKMKEKGDIPEGYSVSREKKERFSLILESASTNQTSMYLCASRKLGARGNQPQHFGDGTRLSIL.

V gene TRBV27 combines with J gene TRBJ2-6; D uncertain. This CDR3 has 15 residues. Trimming removed 4 bases at V and 0 bases at J, with 7 bases between. The germline V gene has CDR1 MNHEY and CDR2 SMNVEV (reference sequence). DNA for the CDR3: TGTGCCAGCAGTTATTTAAGCTCTGGGGCCAACGTCCTGACTTTC. It encodes CASSYLSSGANVLTF.

V and J are TRBV4-2 and TRBJ1-1; no reliable D call. Germline lookup yields CDR1 LGHNA and CDR2 YNFKEQ. Trimming pared 3 bases from V and 6 bases from J, leaving 14 bases between. The CDR3 loop spans 14 amino acids. Here the CDR3 reads CASSQEATPPEAFF. CDR3 bases: TGTGCCAGCAGCCAGGAGGCGACACCCCCTGAAGCTTTCTTT.